Listed below are T cell receptor beta chains from one sample, sequenced in a study of CD8 T cells in Susac syndrome. TCRdb re-analysed the immunoSEQ multiplex PCR reads in MiXCR, keeping a single row per CDR3 protein. Of approximately 170,000 distinct CDR3 sequences in the sample, approximately 94% were seen once. What was sequenced was CD4+ T cells from PBMCs. These receptors all come from a human donor with multiple sclerosis. The CDR3 runs from the conserved cysteine through the conserved F or W. Each record gives: CDR3 protein, CDR3 DNA, V gene, D gene, clone size, J gene. D genes are given only for firm matches. Not every row has a clone size; where given, it reads once, few, many or a size class.

CSARGPGDIQYF | TGCAGTGCTAGAGGGCCTGGAGACATTCAGTACTTC | TRBV20-1 | NA | NA | TRBJ2-4
CASSQDDTYTDTQYF | TGCGCCAGCAGCCAAGATGACACCTACACAGATACGCAGTATTTT | TRBV4-3 | NA | NA | TRBJ2-3
CASRTGYNQPQHF | TGTGCCAGCAGAACAGGATACAATCAGCCCCAGCATTTT | TRBV6-1 | NA | NA | TRBJ1-5
CASRRTGRSEKLFF | TGTGCCAGTAGACGGACAGGGCGGTCTGAAAAACTGTTTTTT | TRBV19 | TRBD1 | NA | TRBJ1-4
CASRRQGASINEKLFF | TGTGCCAGCAGAAGACAGGGGGCATCGATTAATGAAAAACTGTTTTTT | TRBV27 | TRBD1 | NA | TRBJ1-4
CASSGDNEQYF | TGCGCCAGCAGCGGGGACAACGAGCAGTACTTC | TRBV5-1 | NA | NA | TRBJ2-7
CASSPEQVELFF | TGTGCCAGCTCACCAGAGCAAGTGGAGCTGTTTTTT | TRBV18 | NA | NA | TRBJ2-2
CASSLGGDFQPQHF | TGTGCCAGCAGCTTAGGCGGGGATTTTCAGCCCCAGCATTTT | TRBV11-2 | NA | NA | TRBJ1-5
CASSQERGRRGTDTQYF | TGTGCCAGCAGCCAAGAGCGCGGGAGACGGGGCACAGATACGCAGTATTTT | TRBV3-1 | TRBD2 | NA | TRBJ2-3
CASSLTGFSYNEQFF | TGTGCCAGCAGCTTAACGGGGTTCTCCTACAATGAGCAGTTCTTC | TRBV11-2 | NA | NA | TRBJ2-1
CAWRWDGYTF | TGTGCCTGGAGATGGGATGGCTACACCTTC | TRBV30 | NA | NA | TRBJ1-2
CASSQTQTSGPGNIQYF | TGTGCCAGCAGCCAGACGCAGACTAGCGGGCCCGGAAACATTCAGTACTTC | TRBV3-1 | TRBD2 | NA | TRBJ2-4
CASSRLGPPISEQYF | TGTGCCAGCTCACGGTTAGGGCCCCCAATCTCCGAGCAGTACTTC | TRBV18 | NA | NA | TRBJ2-7
CASSIQGPGTEAFF | TGTGCCAGCAGCATACAGGGGCCGGGCACTGAAGCTTTCTTT | TRBV2 | TRBD1 | once | TRBJ1-1